The 29 T cell receptor beta chains given below trace back to one sample, sequenced in a study of T cells in Graves' hyperthyroidism and ophthalmopathy. What was amplified from RNA transcripts were TCR beta CDR3 regions. Carried out on the TCR CDR3, a first-round RT-PCR used the HTBI primer set. TCRdb used MiXCR to reprocess the multiplex PCR reads, holding one entry per CDR3 protein. Among about 610,000 distinct CDR3 sequences listed, roughly 15% were seen once. The sample was blood. The receptors here all came from a woman in her forties with Graves' ophthalmopathy.

The sample holds many counts of this clonotype. The V gene is TRBV20-1, the J gene TRBJ2-7; D gene ambiguous. The V end was cut by 6 bases, the J end by 1 base, with 16 bases between. CDR1 DFQATT and CDR2 SNEGSKA come from the germline V gene (reference sequence). This CDR3 is 14 amino acids long. The CDR3 DNA reads as TGCAGTGCGCTAGGTGGAGCTCCGTCCTACGAGCAGTACTTC. This gives the protein CSALGGAPSYEQYF.

This clonotype was counted many times. V gene TRBV6-1 combines with J gene TRBJ1-2; a weak D match, TRBD1 (5 bases). The germline gives CDR1 MNHNS, CDR2 SASEGT. The CDR3 runs to 14 residues. The V end was cut by 3 bases, the J end by 8 bases, with 16 bases between. The CDR3 reads CASSEGQGLDGYTF. In DNA form, the CDR3 reads TGTGCCAGCAGTGAGGGGCAGGGTTTAGACGGCTACACCTTC.

The gene calls are TRBV4-1 and TRBJ2-4; D perhaps matches TRBD2 (5 bases). V dropped 0 bases and J dropped 6 bases, with 12 bases sitting between them. Germline CDR1 reads MGHRA; CDR2 reads YSYEKL. This CDR3 has 15 amino acids. The CDR3 DNA follows: TGCGCCAGCAGCCAAGATCCGCCCGAGGGAAACATTCAGTACTTC. It codes for CASSQDPPEGNIQYF.

J is TRBJ2-7 and V is TRBV12-3 or TRBV12-4; 10 nucleotides agree with TRBD1. V lost 6 bases and J lost 3; bases outside the gene matches: 11. The CDR3 runs to 16 residues. CDR3 sequence: CASSPPPGQGLYEQYF. The DNA for the CDR3 is TGTGCCAGCAGCCCTCCCCCGGGACAGGGGCTCTACGAGCAGTACTTC.

This clonotype was found many times. The V gene is TRBV4-2, the J gene TRBJ1-5, with unresolved D. V lost 0 bases, J lost 0 bases, and 9 bases lay in between. CDR1 and CDR2 from the germline V gene are LGHNA and YNFKEQ. The CDR3 has 16 residues. The CDR3 DNA follows: TGTGCCAGCAGCCAAGATCTTGCAGGTAGCAATCAGCCCCAGCATTTT. Its protein is CASSQDLAGSNQPQHF.

This clonotype came up many times. V gene TRBV19 combines with J gene TRBJ1-2, with 7 bases that match TRBD1. CDR1 and CDR2 (germline): LNHDA, SQIVND (reference sequence). V shed 4 bases, J shed 4 bases, and the junction held 6 bases outside the gene matches. This CDR3 is 14 amino acids long. The CDR3 DNA reads as TGTGCCAGTAGTAAGGAGGACAGGAGCTATGGCTACACCTTC. It is translated as CASSKEDRSYGYTF.

The chain uses TRBV28 and TRBJ2-2, with 8 bases identical to TRBD2. Trimming removed 7 bases from V and 1 base from J; junction bases left unmatched: 5. The CDR3 runs 15 residues. Germline CDR1 is MDHEN and CDR2 is SYDVKM. The CDR3 sequence: CASTIAGWNTGELFF. CDR3 coding DNA: TGTGCCAGCACCATAGCGGGATGGAACACCGGGGAGCTGTTTTTT.

This clonotype was counted a single time. The V gene is TRBV27, the J gene TRBJ2-7; TRBD2 matches 13 bases. V gave up 6 bases and J gave up 3 bases; unmatched junction bases: 5. CDR3 size: 15 residues. Looked up from germline, CDR1 is MNHEY and CDR2 is SMNVEV (reference sequence). Written as DNA, the CDR3 is TGTGCCAGCAGGTTGTGGACTAGCGGGGGCTACGAGCAGTACTTC. Translated: CASRLWTSGGYEQYF.

This clonotype was observed many times. The chain joins TRBV6-2 or TRBV6-3 to TRBJ2-7, with D hard to call. The CDR3 loop spans 14 amino acids. Looked up from germline, CDR1 is MNHEY and CDR2 is SVGEGT. Between the trimmed V and J ends, which lost 0 bases and 1 base, there was a span of 7 bases. The CDR3 reads CASSYSGFSYEQYF. CDR3 DNA: TGTGCCAGCAGTTACTCGGGGTTTTCCTACGAGCAGTACTTC.

This chain uses TRBV29-1 with TRBJ1-1; TRBD1 might be the D (5 bases). Trimming pared 3 bases from V and 6 bases from J, leaving 8 bases between. The germline gives CDR1 SQVTM, CDR2 ANQGSEA. The CDR3 is made up of 11 amino acids. CDR3: CSVEMGAEAFF. DNA of the CDR3: TGCAGCGTTGAGATGGGGGCTGAAGCTTTCTTT.

This clonotype has only a few counts. The rearrangement uses TRBV6-1 and TRBJ2-5, with 10 bases matching TRBD1. The J segment lost 1 base and the V segment lost 5 bases, leaving 4 bases of the junction unmatched. CDR3 length equals 15 residues. Germline V lookup: CDR1 MNHNS, CDR2 SASEGT. CDR3: CASSTGTGAQETQYF. In DNA, the CDR3 is TGTGCCAGCAGTACCGGGACAGGGGCCCAAGAGACCCAGTACTTC.

This clonotype occurred many times. The V call is TRBV6-2 or TRBV6-3, the J call TRBJ2-7, with D possibly TRBD2 on 5 matching bases. Germline V gene sequence: CDR1 MNHEY, CDR2 SVGEGT. The CDR3 is made up of 17 amino acids. Trimming left V 5 bases short and J 3 bases short, with 23 bases between. The CDR3 DNA reads TGTGCCAGCAGTCCCGAGGGCCTAGGCGCTTCGATCTACGAGCAGTACTTC. It is translated as CASSPEGLGASIYEQYF.

This chain joins TRBV7-8 and TRBJ2-2; D ambiguous. The CDR3 has 15 amino acids. Germline V CDR1 and CDR2: SGHVS, FQNEAQ. V lost 5 bases and J lost 0, with 10 bases in between. The CDR3 region has the DNA TGTGCCAGCAGCCCCACAGACTCGAACACCGGGGAGCTGTTTTTT. As protein: CASSPTDSNTGELFF.

In this sample, this clonotype turned up many times. The chain employs TRBV29-1 and TRBJ2-7; 9 bases align to TRBD1. Germline CDR1 is SQVTM and CDR2 is ANQGSEA. The CDR3 is made up of 14 amino acids. Germline trimming cut 4 bases from V and 3 bases from J; bases unmatched to any gene: 7. DNA of the CDR3: TGCAGCGTTGCCCGGGACAGGGCCTACTACGAGCAGTACTTC. Its translation: CSVARDRAYYEQYF.

At least ten counts were recorded for this clonotype. V and J are TRBV12-3 or TRBV12-4 and TRBJ2-2; no reliable D call. Trimming shortened V by 4 bases and J by 6 bases, and 18 bases separated the two germline ends. This CDR3 is built from 16 residues. In DNA form, the CDR3 reads TGTGCCAGCAGTTCAATGGAGCATTGGGTCTCCGGGGAGCTGTTTTTT. It is translated as CASSSMEHWVSGELFF.

This clonotype appeared many times. The chain uses TRBV6-1 and TRBJ1-1, with D perhaps TRBD1 (5 bases). This CDR3 contains 13 residues. Germline-derived CDR1 and CDR2 are MNHNS and SASEGT. Trimming took 8 bases from V and 3 from J, leaving 13 bases between them. The CDR3 sequence: CASPNLGDTEAFF. In DNA form, the CDR3 reads TGTGCCAGCCCTAACCTAGGGGACACTGAAGCTTTCTTT.

This clonotype showed up many times. This sequence joins TRBV11-2 and TRBJ2-4; D unclear. Germline V gives CDR1 SGHAT, CDR2 FQNNGV. V was pared by 4 bases and J by 0 bases, with 10 bases between. The CDR3 extends over 15 amino acids. The CDR3 is CASSSMDLAKNIQYF. The CDR3 DNA reads TGTGCCAGCAGCTCGATGGATTTAGCCAAAAACATTCAGTACTTC.

This clonotype was detected ten times or more. The chain has TRBV7-8 and TRBJ1-5; 11 positions agree with TRBD1. This CDR3 comprises 16 residues. Per germline, CDR1 SGHVS and CDR2 FQNEAQ. V gave up 5 bases and J gave up 3 bases; unmatched junction bases: 6. The CDR3 coding sequence is TGTGCCAGCAGCCTCCGGGACAGGGGGACCAATCAGCCCCAGCATTTT. This gives the protein CASSLRDRGTNQPQHF.

There are many counts of this clonotype. This chain joins TRBV12-3 or TRBV12-4 and TRBJ1-1; D might be TRBD1 (5 bases). CDR3 length: 15 amino acids. The ends were cut back, 5 bases at V and 2 bases at J, with 15 bases in the middle. CDR3 amino acids: CASSRGGHINTEAFF. Written as DNA, the CDR3 is TGTGCCAGCAGTAGAGGAGGACATATCAACACTGAAGCTTTCTTT.

The chain uses TRBV27 and TRBJ1-1, with D unresolved. The germline CDR1 and CDR2 sequences are MNHEY and SMNVEV (reference sequence). Deletions cut 5 bases from V and 1 base from J, with 8 bases between. The CDR3 has 13 residues. CDR3 coding DNA: TGTGCCAGCAGTCTTTATGAGAACACTGAAGCTTTCTTT. It codes for CASSLYENTEAFF.

This clonotype was detected ten times or more. The rearrangement uses TRBV12-3 or TRBV12-4 and TRBJ2-2, with D perhaps matching TRBD2 (5 bases). Trimming left V 7 bases short and J 10 bases short, with 13 bases between. The CDR3 is 12 residues long. CDR3 nucleotides: TGTGCCAGCACCCCCCGGGGAGCGGAGCTGTTTTTT. It codes for CASTPRGAELFF.

To note about this clonotype: Just one base apart from a much larger clone, this may be a read error. The chain joins TRBV19 to TRBJ1-1, with D possibly TRBD1 on 5 matching bases. The CDR3 totals 15 residues. Germline V gene data show CDR1 as LNHDA and CDR2 as SQIVND (reference sequence). Trimming took 1 base from V and 1 from J, leaving 10 bases between them. CDR3 bases: TGTGCCAGTAGTATAGTGGGCAGGGCGAACACTGAAGCTTTCTTT. The encoded protein is CASSIVGRANTEAFF.

The chain recombines TRBV19 with TRBJ2-5; 9 bases match TRBD1. The CDR3 has 17 amino acids. Germline values: CDR1 LNHDA, CDR2 SQIVND (reference sequence). After removal of 10 bases from V and 0 bases from J, the junction contained 15 bases not matched to a gene. As DNA, the CDR3 is TGTGCCACCTCGTGGGGGGCCGACAGGGGGAACCAAGAGACCCAGTACTTC. Translated: CATSWGADRGNQETQYF.

In the case of this clonotype: Its ends do not fully match the called genes, so a read error is possible. V and J are TRBV14 and TRBJ1-2; D not certain. The germline V gene encodes CDR1 SGHDN and CDR2 FVKESK. The CDR3 has 13 residues. CDR3: CASSQGTVYDYTF. The CDR3 coding sequence is TGTGCCAGCAGCCAAGGGACGGTTTATGACTACACCTTC.

This clonotype occurred a few times. This chain links TRBV6-5 with TRBJ1-1; 9 nucleotides align to TRBD1. The CDR3 runs 14 residues. Germline V lookup: CDR1 MNHEY, CDR2 SVGAGI. Trimming cost V 2 bases and J 5 bases; bases outside gene matches: 3. CDR3 coding DNA: TGTGCCAGCAGTTACCAAGGACAGGGGACTGAAGCTTTCTTT. It specifies CASSYQGQGTEAFF.

V gene TRBV15 combines with J gene TRBJ2-7, with 11 bases that match TRBD1. Germline V gives CDR1 LNHNV, CDR2 YYDKDF (reference sequence). CDR3 length: 16 amino acids. The trim removed 2 bases at V and 2 bases at J, leaving 5 bases unmatched. As DNA, the CDR3 is TGTGCCACCAGCAGACAACAGGGACAGGGGGCCTACGAGCAGTACTTC. Encoded protein: CATSRQQGQGAYEQYF.

The chain employs TRBV27 and TRBJ1-6; no firm D call. Trimming shortened V by 1 base and J by 6 bases, and 10 bases separated the two germline ends. The CDR3 covers 15 residues. The V gene's germline CDR1 is MNHEY and CDR2 SMNVEV (reference sequence). CDR3 coding DNA: TGTGCCAGCAGTTTATTTCCAGTGGGTAATTCACCCCTCCACTTT. It codes for CASSLFPVGNSPLHF.

This clonotype came up many times. The chain's CDR3 is CASSFKGEQYF. The CDR3 nucleotides are TGTGCCAGCAGTTTCAAGGGCGAGCAGTACTTC. The genes are TRBV12-3 or TRBV12-4 and TRBJ2-7; D is unresolved. The ends were cut back, 3 bases at V and 6 bases at J, with 6 bases in the middle. The CDR3 has 11 amino acids.

The chain carries TRBV5-4 and TRBJ2-2, with D possibly TRBD2 on 6 matching bases. V was pared by 4 bases and J by 6 bases, with 13 bases between. The CDR3 has 14 residues. Looked up from germline, CDR1 is SGHNT and CDR2 is YYREEE (reference sequence). The CDR3 is CASSRGLAPGELFF. DNA of the CDR3: TGTGCCAGCAGCCGTGGTCTAGCGCCCGGGGAGCTGTTTTTT.